This TCR beta chain comes out of a study of CD8 T cells in Susac syndrome. From germline, CDR1 is SGDLS and CDR2 YYNGEE. Trimming removed 4 bases from V and 4 bases from J, with 9 bases in between. The CDR3 extends over 13 amino acids. When the RNA was reverse transcribed, random hexamers were used with an input of roughly 0.45 to 1 ug. The CDR3 of TCR beta was amplified by immunoSEQ multiplex PCR across 54 Vbeta and 13 Jbeta. TCRdb recomputed calls from the immunoSEQ multiplex PCR reads with MiXCR, one row per CDR3 protein. The top ten clones hold around 0.08% of a sample with roughly 200,000 distinct CDR3 sequences, approximately 95% of them seen once. From blood CD8+ and CD4+ T cells, the TCR beta chain was sequenced. It was treatment-naive patients with stable or active relapsing-remitting disease who made up the multiple sclerosis controls. Negative isolation was used for CD8+ and CD4+ T cells and FACS enrichment for TEMRA cells.

The V and J genes are TRBV9 and TRBJ1-5; D is unresolved. Material: CD4+ T cells from PBMCs. The receptor was derived from a human donor with multiple sclerosis. The CDR3 sequence: CASSLDWNQPQHF. CDR3 nucleotides: TGTGCCAGCAGCCTTGACTGGAATCAGCCCCAGCATTTT.